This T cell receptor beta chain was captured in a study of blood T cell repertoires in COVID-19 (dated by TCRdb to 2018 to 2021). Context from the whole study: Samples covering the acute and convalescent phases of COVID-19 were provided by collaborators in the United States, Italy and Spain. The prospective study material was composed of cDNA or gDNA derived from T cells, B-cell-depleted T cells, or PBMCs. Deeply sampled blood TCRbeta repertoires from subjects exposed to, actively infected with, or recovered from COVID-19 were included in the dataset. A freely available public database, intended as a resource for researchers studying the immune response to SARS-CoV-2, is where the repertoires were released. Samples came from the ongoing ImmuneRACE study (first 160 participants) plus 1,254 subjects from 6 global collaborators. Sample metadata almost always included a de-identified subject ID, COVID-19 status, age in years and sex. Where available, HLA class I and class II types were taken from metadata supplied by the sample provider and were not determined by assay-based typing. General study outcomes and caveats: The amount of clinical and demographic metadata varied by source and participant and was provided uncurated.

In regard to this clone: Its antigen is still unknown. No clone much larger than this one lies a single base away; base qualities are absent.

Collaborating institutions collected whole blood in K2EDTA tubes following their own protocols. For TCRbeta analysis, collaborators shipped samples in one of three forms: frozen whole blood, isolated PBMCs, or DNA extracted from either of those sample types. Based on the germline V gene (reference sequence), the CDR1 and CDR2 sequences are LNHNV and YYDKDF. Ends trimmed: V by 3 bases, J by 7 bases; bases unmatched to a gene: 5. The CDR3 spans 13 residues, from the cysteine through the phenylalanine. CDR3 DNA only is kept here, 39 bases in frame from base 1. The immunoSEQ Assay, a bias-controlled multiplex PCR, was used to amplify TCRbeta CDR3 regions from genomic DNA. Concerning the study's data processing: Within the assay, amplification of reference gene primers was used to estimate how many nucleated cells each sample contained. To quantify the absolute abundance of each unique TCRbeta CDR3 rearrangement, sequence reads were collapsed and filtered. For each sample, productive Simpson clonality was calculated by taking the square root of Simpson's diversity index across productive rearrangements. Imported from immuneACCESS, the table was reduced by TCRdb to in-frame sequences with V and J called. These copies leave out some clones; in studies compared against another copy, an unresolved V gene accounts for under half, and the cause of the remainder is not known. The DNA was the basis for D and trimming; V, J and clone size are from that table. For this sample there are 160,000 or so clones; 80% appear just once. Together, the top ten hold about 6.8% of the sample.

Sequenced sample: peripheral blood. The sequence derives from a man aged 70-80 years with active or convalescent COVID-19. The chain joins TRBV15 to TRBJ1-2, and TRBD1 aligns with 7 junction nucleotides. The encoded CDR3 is CATSRPGGSGYTF. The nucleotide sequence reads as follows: TGTGCCACCAGCAGGCCAGGGGGATCTGGCTACACCTTC.